A selection of T cell receptor beta chains follows, all from one sample in a study of blood T cells in healthy people across ages. Via MiXCR, TCRdb re-called the 5' RACE reads, giving one row per CDR3 protein. The data contain more than 750,000 distinct CDR3 sequences, under 35% of them seen just once; the ten biggest clones take up about 9.4%. The data were also submitted as part of a second study, on T cells of mothers and their children.

What was sequenced was blood. These receptors originate from a woman in her thirties or forties in good health. CDR3s include the opening cysteine and the closing phenylalanine or tryptophan. Each record gives: J gene, V gene, D gene, clone size, CDR3 protein, CDR3 DNA. The D gene is left open where the match is weak. Clone size is not always given. Where it is, it says once, few, many or a class for expanded clones.

J: TRBJ2-7
V: TRBV7-2
D: .
size: many
CDR3: CASSTGTYIDEQYF
DNA: TGTGCCAGCAGCACCGGGACATATATCGACGAGCAGTACTTC

J: TRBJ2-3
V: TRBV3-1
D: TRBD1
size: .
CDR3: CASSAFGQGSTDTQYF
DNA: TGTGCCAGCAGCGCTTTCGGACAGGGAAGTACAGATACGCAGTATTTT

J: TRBJ2-7
V: TRBV28
D: .
size: few
CDR3: CASSFQAPSYEQYF
DNA: TGTGCCAGCAGTTTTCAGGCCCCCTCCTACGAGCAGTACTTC

J: TRBJ1-2
V: TRBV23-1
D: .
size: .
CDR3: CAAGERSGYTF
DNA: TGCGCCGCGGGGGAGAGATCTGGCTACACCTTC

J: TRBJ1-6
V: TRBV9
D: .
size: .
CDR3: CASTWDPGNSPLHF
DNA: TGTGCCAGCACTTGGGACCCGGGAAACTCACCCCTCCACTTT

J: TRBJ2-4
V: TRBV7-3
D: .
size: many
CDR3: CASSPAGGAKNIQYF
DNA: TGTGCCAGCAGCCCCGCTGGGGGGGCCAAAAACATTCAGTACTTC

J: TRBJ2-2
V: TRBV20-1
D: .
size: .
CDR3: CSVNPGHNTGEPFF
DNA: TGCAGTGTTAATCCGGGACATAACACCGGGGAGCCGTTTTTT

J: TRBJ1-1
V: TRBV5-1
D: .
size: .
CDR3: CASSLSYTNTEAFF
DNA: TGCGCCAGCAGCTTGTCGTATACAAACACTGAAGCTTTCTTT

J: TRBJ2-3
V: TRBV20-1
D: TRBD1
size: .
CDR3: CSASGQGAADTQYF
DNA: TGCAGTGCTAGCGGACAGGGGGCCGCAGATACGCAGTATTTT

J: TRBJ2-7
V: TRBV12-3/TRBV12-4
D: TRBD1
size: many
CDR3: CASSWTGANEQYF
DNA: TGTGCCAGCAGTTGGACAGGGGCCAACGAGCAGTACTTC

J: TRBJ2-1
V: TRBV7-2
D: TRBD2
size: .
CDR3: CASSRGGMENAQFF
DNA: TGTGCCAGCAGCCGGGGAGGGATGGAAAATGCGCAGTTCTTC

J: TRBJ2-3
V: TRBV29-1
D: TRBD2
size: many
CDR3: CSVEQAGGTDTQYF
DNA: TGCAGCGTTGAACAAGCGGGGGGCACAGATACGCAGTATTTT

J: TRBJ2-7
V: TRBV11-2
D: .
size: .
CDR3: CASSARVGGKGDEQYF
DNA: TGTGCCAGCAGCGCCAGAGTCGGGGGAAAAGGGGACGAGCAGTACTTC

J: TRBJ2-5
V: TRBV11-2
D: .
size: many
CDR3: CASSSRGGSGYGTQYF
DNA: TGTGCCAGCAGCTCCAGGGGGGGGTCGGGATATGGGACCCAGTACTTC

J: TRBJ1-2
V: TRBV29-1
D: TRBD1
size: once
CDR3: CSVNSGTAGIYGYTF
DNA: TGCAGCGTGAACTCCGGGACAGCAGGAATCTATGGCTACACCTTC

J: TRBJ1-5
V: TRBV24-1
D: TRBD1
size: .
CDR3: CATSDRDSSNQPQHF
DNA: TGTGCCACCAGTGATCGGGACAGCAGCAATCAGCCCCAGCATTTT

J: TRBJ2-7
V: TRBV25-1
D: TRBD1
size: .
CDR3: CTSSGGTGASYEQYF
DNA: TGTACCAGCAGTGGGGGGACAGGGGCTTCCTACGAGCAGTACTTC

J: TRBJ1-2
V: TRBV4-1
D: .
size: .
CDR3: CASSQGQAGYGYTF
DNA: TGCGCCAGCAGCCAAGGTCAGGCTGGCTATGGCTACACCTTC

J: TRBJ2-3
V: TRBV28
D: TRBD1
size: .
CDR3: CASSESQGAPRLTDTQYF
DNA: TGTGCCAGCAGTGAAAGTCAGGGGGCACCCAGGCTCACAGATACGCAGTATTTT

J: TRBJ2-3
V: TRBV5-1
D: TRBD2
size: .
CDR3: CASSLTSGGIAQYF
DNA: TGCGCCAGCAGCCTGACTAGCGGGGGCATCGCGCAGTATTTT

J: TRBJ2-1
V: TRBV7-2
D: TRBD2
size: many
CDR3: CASSSLQRGGSYNEQFF
DNA: TGTGCCAGCAGCTCCCTACAGCGGGGGGGTTCCTACAATGAGCAGTTCTTC

J: TRBJ2-1
V: TRBV10-3
D: .
size: .
CDR3: CAISDGTEQFF
DNA: TGTGCCATCAGTGACGGGACAGAGCAGTTCTTC

J: TRBJ2-5
V: TRBV4-1
D: TRBD2
size: .
CDR3: CASSQERAGGGETQYF
DNA: TGCGCCAGCAGCCAAGAGAGGGCGGGGGGCGGCGAGACCCAGTACTTC

J: TRBJ2-1
V: TRBV19
D: .
size: .
CDR3: CASRRAPHEQFF
DNA: TGTGCCAGTAGGCGGGCACCCCATGAGCAGTTCTTC

J: TRBJ2-1
V: TRBV15
D: .
size: few
CDR3: CATSEPGIYNEQFF
DNA: TGTGCCACCAGCGAACCAGGGATCTACAATGAGCAGTTCTTC

J: TRBJ2-3
V: TRBV10-3
D: TRBD1
size: many
CDR3: CAISGQGRQADTQYF
DNA: TGTGCCATCAGTGGACAGGGCAGGCAGGCAGATACGCAGTATTTT

J: TRBJ2-7
V: TRBV15
D: .
size: .
CDR3: CATSGTGKPYNEQYF
DNA: TGTGCCACCAGCGGAACAGGGAAACCCTACAATGAGCAGTACTTC

J: TRBJ2-5
V: TRBV20-1
D: TRBD1
size: .
CDR3: CSAQPGTGQGTQYF
DNA: TGCAGTGCGCAGCCCGGGACAGGACAAGGGACCCAGTACTTC

J: TRBJ2-7
V: TRBV20-1
D: TRBD2
size: many
CDR3: CSVVPSGGYGQYF
DNA: TGCAGTGTGGTCCCTAGCGGGGGGTACGGGCAGTACTTC